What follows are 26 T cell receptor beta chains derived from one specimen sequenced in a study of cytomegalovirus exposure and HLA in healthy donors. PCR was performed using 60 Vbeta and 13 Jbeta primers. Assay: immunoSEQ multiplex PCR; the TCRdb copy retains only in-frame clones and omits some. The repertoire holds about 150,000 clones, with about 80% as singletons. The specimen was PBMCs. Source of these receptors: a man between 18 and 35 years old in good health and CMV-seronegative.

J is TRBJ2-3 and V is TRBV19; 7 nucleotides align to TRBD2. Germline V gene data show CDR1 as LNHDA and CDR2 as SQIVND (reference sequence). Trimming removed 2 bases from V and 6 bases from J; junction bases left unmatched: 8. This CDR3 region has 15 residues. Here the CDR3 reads CASSIQAGDRDTQYF. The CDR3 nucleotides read TGTGCCAGTAGTATACAGGCGGGGGACCGTGATACGCAGTATTTT.

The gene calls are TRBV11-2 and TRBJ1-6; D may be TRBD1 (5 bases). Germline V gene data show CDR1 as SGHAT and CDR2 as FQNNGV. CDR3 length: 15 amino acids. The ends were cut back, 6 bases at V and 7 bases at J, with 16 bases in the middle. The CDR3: CASSQGLGRNSPLHF. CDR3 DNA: TGTGCCAGCAGTCAGGGACTCGGTCGCAATTCACCCCTCCACTTT.

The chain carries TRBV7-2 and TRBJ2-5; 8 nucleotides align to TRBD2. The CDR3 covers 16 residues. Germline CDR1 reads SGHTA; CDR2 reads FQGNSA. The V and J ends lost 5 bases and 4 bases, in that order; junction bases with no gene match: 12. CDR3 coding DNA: TGTGCCAGCAGCGTCGGAAGCGGGAGCTTTGGAGAGACCCAGTACTTC. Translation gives CASSVGSGSFGETQYF.

CDR3 coding DNA: TGTGCCAGCATTCCTGGGGGGACAGGGAACAATGAGCAGTTCTTC. It is translated as CASIPGGTGNNEQFF. The gene calls are TRBV6-6 and TRBJ2-1; TRBD1 matches 9 bases. The CDR3 is 15 residues long. The germline CDR1 and CDR2 sequences are MNHNY and SVGAGI (reference sequence). The junction had 9 bases not matched to a gene; V was cut back by 7 bases and J by 5 bases.

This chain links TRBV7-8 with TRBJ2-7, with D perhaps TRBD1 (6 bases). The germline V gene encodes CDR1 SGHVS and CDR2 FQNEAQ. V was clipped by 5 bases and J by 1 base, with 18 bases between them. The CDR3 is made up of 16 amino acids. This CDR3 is CASSPPSRQVSYEQYF. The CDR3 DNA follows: TGTGCCAGCAGCCCACCCAGTCGACAGGTGTCCTACGAGCAGTACTTC. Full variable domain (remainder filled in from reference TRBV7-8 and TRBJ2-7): GAGVSQSPRYKVAKRGQDVALRCDPISGHVSLFWYQQALGQGPEFLTYFQNEAQLDKSGLPSDRFFAERPEGSVSTLKIQRTQQEDSAVYLCASSPPSRQVSYEQYFGPGTRLTVT.

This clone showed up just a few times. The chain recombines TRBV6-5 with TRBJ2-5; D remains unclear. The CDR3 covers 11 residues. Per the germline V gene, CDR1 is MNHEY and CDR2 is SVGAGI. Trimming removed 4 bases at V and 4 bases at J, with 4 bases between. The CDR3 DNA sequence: TGTGCCAGCAGTTCCGTAGAGACCCAGTACTTC. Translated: CASSSVETQYF.

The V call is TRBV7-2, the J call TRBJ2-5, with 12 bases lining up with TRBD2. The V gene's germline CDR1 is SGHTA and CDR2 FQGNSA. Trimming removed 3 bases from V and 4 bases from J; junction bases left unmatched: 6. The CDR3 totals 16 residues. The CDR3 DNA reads TGTGCCAGCAGCTTCAGACTAGCGGGAGTCGGAGAGACCCAGTACTTC. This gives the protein CASSFRLAGVGETQYF.

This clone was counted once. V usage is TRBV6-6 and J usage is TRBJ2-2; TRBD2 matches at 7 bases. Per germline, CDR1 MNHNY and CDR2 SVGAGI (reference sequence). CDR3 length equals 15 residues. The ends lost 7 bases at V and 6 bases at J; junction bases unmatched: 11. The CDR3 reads CASKWGGEGAGELFF. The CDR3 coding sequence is TGTGCCAGCAAGTGGGGGGGAGAAGGGGCCGGGGAGCTGTTTTTT.

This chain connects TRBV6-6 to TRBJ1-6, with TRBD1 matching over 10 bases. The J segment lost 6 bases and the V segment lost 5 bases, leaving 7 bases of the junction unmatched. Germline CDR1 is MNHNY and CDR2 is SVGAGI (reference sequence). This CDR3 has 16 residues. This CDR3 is CASSPPGQGPNSPLHF. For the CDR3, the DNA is TGTGCCAGCAGTCCTCCGGGACAGGGGCCTAATTCACCCCTCCACTTT.

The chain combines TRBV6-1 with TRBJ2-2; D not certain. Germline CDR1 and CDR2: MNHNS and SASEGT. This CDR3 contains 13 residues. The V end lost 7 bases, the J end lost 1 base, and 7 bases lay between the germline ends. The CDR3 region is CASILMNTGELFF. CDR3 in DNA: TGTGCCAGCATACTCATGAACACCGGGGAGCTGTTTTTT.

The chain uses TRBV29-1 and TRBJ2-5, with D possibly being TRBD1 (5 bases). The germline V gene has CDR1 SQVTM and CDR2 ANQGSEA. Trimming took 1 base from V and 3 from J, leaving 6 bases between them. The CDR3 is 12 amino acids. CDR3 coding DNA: TGCAGCGTTGAAGTCAGGGAAGAGACCCAGTACTTC. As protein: CSVEVREETQYF.

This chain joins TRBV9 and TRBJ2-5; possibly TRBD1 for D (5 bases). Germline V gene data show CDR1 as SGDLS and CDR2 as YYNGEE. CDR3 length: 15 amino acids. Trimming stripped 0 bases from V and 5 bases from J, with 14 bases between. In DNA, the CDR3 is TGTGCCAGCAGCGTAGCTCCCCGACAGCAGGAGACCCAGTACTTC. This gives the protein CASSVAPRQQETQYF.

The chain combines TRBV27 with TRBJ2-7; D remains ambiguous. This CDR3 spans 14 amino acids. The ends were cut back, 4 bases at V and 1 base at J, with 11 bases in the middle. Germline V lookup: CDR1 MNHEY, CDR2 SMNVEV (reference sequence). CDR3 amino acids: CASSSRLASYEQYF. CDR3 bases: TGTGCCAGCAGTTCTCGACTGGCTTCCTACGAGCAGTACTTC.

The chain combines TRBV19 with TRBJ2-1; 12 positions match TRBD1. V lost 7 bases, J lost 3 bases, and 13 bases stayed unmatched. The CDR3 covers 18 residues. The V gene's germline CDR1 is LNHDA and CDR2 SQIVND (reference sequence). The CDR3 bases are TGTGCCAGTATGGGGACAGGGGGCTTCGGGTTGGGCTACAATGAGCAGTTCTTC. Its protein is CASMGTGGFGLGYNEQFF.

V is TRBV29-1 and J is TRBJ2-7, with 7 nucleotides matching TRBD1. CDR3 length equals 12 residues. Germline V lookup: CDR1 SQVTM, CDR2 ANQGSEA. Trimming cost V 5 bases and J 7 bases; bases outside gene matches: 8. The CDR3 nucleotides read TGCAGCGTTCCTAGGGGGCGAGGTGAGCAGTACTTC. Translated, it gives CSVPRGRGEQYF.

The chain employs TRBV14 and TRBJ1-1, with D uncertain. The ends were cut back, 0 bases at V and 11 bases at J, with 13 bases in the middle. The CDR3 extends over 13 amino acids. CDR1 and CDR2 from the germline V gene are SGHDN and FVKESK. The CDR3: CASSQEDSVMAFF. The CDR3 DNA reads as TGTGCCAGCAGCCAAGAAGATTCGGTTATGGCTTTCTTT.

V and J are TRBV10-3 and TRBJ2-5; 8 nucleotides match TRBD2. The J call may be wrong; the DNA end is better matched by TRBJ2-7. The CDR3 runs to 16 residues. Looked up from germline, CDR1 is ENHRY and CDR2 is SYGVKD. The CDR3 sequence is CAISDTGGALIYEQYF. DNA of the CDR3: TGTGCCATCAGTGACACCGGGGGGGCGTTGATATACGAGCAGTACTTC.

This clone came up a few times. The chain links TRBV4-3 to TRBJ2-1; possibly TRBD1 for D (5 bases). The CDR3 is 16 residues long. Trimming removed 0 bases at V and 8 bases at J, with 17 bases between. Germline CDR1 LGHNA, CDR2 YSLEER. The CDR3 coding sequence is TGCGCCAGCAGCCAAGATATAAGTGGACAACTTCATGAGCAGTTCTTC. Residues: CASSQDISGQLHEQFF.

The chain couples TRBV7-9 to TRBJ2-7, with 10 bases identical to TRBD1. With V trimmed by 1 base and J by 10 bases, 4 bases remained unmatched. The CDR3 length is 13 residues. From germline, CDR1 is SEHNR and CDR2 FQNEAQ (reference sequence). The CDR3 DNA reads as TGTGCCAGCAGCTTAGGACAGGGGGCGCGTCAGTACTTC. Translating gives CASSLGQGARQYF. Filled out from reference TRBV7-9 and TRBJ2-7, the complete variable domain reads DTGVSQNPRHKITKRGQNVTFRCDPISEHNRLYWYRQTLGQGPEFLTYFQNEAQLEKSRLLSDRFSAERPKGSFSTLEIQRTEQGDSAMYLCASSLGQGARQYFGPGTRLTVT.

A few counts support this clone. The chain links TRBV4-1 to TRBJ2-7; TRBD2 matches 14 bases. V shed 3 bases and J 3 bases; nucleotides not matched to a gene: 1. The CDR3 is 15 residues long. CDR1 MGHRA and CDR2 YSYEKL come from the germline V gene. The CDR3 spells CASSQGTSGGYEQYF. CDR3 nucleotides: TGCGCCAGCAGCCAGGGGACTAGCGGGGGCTACGAGCAGTACTTC.

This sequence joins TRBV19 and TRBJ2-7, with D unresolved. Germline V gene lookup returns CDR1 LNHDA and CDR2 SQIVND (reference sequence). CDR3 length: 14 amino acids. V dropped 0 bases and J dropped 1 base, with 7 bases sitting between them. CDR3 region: CASSIDGRSYEQYF. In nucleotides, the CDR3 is TGTGCCAGTAGTATAGACGGCAGGTCCTACGAGCAGTACTTC.

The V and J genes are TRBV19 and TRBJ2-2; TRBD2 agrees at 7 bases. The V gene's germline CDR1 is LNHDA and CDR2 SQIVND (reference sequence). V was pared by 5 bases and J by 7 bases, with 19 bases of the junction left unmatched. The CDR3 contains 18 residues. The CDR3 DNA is TGTGCCAGTAGTGTAGGGTTGCTAAGCGGGGTCCTGGGCGGGGAGCTGTTTTTT. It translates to CASSVGLLSGVLGGELFF.

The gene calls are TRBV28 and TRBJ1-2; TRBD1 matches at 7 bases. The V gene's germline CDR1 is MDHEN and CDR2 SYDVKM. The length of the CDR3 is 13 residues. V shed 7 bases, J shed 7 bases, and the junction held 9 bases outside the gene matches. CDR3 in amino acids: CASNDRESPGYTF. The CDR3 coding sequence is TGTGCCAGCAATGACAGGGAGTCCCCTGGCTACACCTTC.

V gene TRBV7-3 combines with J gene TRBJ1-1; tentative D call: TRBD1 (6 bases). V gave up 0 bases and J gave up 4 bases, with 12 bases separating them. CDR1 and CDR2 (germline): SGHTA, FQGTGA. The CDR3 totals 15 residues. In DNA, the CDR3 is TGTGCCAGCAGCTTAACGCAGGGGAGGGGCACTGAAGCTTTCTTT. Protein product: CASSLTQGRGTEAFF. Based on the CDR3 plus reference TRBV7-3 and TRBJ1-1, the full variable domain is GAGVSQTPSNKVTEKGKYVELRCDPISGHTALYWYRQSLGQGPEFLIYFQGTGAADDSGLPNDRFFAVRPEGSVSTLKIQRTERGDSAVYLCASSLTQGRGTEAFFGQGTRLTVV.

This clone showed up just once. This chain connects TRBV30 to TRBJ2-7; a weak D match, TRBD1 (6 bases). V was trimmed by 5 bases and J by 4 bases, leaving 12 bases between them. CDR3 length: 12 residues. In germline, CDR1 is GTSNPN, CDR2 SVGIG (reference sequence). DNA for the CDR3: TGTGCCTGGGCCGGGACACAATACGAGCAGTACTTC. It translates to CAWAGTQYEQYF.

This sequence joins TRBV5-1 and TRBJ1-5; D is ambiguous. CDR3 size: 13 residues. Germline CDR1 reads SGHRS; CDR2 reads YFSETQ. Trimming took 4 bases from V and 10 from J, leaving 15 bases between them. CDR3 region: CASSPSGRGPQHF. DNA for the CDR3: TGCGCCAGCAGCCCCTCCGGTCGTGGTCCCCAGCATTTT. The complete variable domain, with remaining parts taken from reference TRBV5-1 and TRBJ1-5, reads KAGVTQTPRYLIKTRGQQVTLSCSPISGHRSVSWYQQTPGQGLQFLFEYFSETQRNKGNFPGRFSGRQFSNSRSEMNVSTLELGDSALYLCASSPSGRGPQHFGDGTRLSIL.